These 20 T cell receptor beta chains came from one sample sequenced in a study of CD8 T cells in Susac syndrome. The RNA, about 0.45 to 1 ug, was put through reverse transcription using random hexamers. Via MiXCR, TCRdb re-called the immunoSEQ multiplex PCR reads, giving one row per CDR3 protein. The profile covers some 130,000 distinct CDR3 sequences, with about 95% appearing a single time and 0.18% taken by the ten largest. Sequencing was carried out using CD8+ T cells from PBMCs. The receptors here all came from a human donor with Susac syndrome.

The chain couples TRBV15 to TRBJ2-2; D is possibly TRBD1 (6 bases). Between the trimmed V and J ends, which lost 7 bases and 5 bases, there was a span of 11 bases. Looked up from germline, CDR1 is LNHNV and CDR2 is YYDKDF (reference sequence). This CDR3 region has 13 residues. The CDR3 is CATIRGSTGELFF. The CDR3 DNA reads TGTGCCACCATAAGGGGGTCGACCGGGGAGCTGTTTTTT. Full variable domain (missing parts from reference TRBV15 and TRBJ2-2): DAMVIQNPRYQVTQFGKPVTLSCSQTLNHNVMYWYQQKSSQAPKLLFHYYDKDFNNEADTPDNFQSRRPNTSFCFLDIRSPGLGDTAMYLCATIRGSTGELFFGEGSRLTVL.

The CDR3 DNA sequence: TGTGCCAGCAGTTCGATTCCACCGGGTTTAGCCAAAAACATTCAGTACTTC. Its protein product is CASSSIPPGLAKNIQYF. This chain uses TRBV12-3 or TRBV12-4 with TRBJ2-4; no definite D call. The CDR3 is made up of 17 amino acids. V was pared by 4 bases and J by 0 bases, with 16 bases between.

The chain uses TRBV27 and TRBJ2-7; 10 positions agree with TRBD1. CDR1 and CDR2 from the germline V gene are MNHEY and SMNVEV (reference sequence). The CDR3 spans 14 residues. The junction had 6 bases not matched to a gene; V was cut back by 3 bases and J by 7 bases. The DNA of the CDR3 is TGTGCCAGCAGTTTGACAGGGGGCGCGTGGGAGCAGTACTTC. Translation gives CASSLTGGAWEQYF.

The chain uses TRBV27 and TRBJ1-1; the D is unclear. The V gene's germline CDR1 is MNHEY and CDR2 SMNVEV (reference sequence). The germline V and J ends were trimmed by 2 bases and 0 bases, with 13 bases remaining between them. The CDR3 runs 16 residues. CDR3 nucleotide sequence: TGTGCCAGCAGTTTAGACCAGGCCCTAATGAACACTGAAGCTTTCTTT. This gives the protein CASSLDQALMNTEAFF.

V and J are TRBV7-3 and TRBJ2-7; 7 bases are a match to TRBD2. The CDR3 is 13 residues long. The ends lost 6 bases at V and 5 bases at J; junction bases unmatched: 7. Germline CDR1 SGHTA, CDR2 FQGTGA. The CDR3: CASRQGGVHEQYF. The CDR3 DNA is TGTGCCAGCAGGCAGGGAGGGGTCCACGAGCAGTACTTC.

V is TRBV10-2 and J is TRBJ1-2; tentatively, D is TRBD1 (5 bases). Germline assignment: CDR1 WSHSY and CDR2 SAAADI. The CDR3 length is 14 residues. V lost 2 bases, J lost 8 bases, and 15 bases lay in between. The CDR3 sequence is CASSESRDLGGYTF. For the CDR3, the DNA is TGCGCCAGCAGTGAGAGTCGGGACCTTGGGGGCTACACCTTC.

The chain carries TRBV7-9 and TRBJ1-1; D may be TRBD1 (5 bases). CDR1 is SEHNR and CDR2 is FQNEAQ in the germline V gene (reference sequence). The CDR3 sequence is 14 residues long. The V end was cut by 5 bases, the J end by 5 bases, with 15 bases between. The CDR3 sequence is CASSPPWGVTEAFF. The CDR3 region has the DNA TGTGCCAGCAGCCCCCCCTGGGGGGTGACTGAAGCTTTCTTT.

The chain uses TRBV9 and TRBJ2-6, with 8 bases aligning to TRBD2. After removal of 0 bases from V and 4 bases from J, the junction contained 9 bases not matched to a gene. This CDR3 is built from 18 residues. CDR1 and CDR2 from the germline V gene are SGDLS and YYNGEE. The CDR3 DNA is TGTGCCAGCAGCGTAGCTCTGCGGGGGGCGGGAGGGGCCAACGTCCTGACTTTC. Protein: CASSVALRGAGGANVLTF.

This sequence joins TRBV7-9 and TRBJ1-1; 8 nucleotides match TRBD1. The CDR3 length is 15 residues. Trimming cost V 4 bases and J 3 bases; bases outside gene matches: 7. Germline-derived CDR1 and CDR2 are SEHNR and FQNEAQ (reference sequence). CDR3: CASSSTGTGDTEAFF. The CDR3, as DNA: TGTGCCAGCAGCTCGACCGGGACAGGTGACACTGAAGCTTTCTTT. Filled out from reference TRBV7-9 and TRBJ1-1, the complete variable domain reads DTGVSQNPRHKITKRGQNVTFRCDPISEHNRLYWYRQTLGQGPEFLTYFQNEAQLEKSRLLSDRFSAERPKGSFSTLEIQRTEQGDSAMYLCASSSTGTGDTEAFFGQGTRLTVV.

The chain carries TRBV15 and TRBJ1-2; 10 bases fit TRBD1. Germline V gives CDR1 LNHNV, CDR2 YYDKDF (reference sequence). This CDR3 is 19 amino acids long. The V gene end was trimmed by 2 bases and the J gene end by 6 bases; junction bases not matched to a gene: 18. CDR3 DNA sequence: TGTGCCACCAGCAGAACCGCCTTAGGACAGGGGGTAAAGGAGGATGGCTACACCTTC. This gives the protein CATSRTALGQGVKEDGYTF.

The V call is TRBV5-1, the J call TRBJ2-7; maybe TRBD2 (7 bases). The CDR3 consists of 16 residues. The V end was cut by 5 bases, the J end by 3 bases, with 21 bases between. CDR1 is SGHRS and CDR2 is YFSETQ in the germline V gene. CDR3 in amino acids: CASRPEAGHPLYEQYF. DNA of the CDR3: TGCGCCAGCAGACCCGAAGCGGGACATCCCCTCTACGAGCAGTACTTC.

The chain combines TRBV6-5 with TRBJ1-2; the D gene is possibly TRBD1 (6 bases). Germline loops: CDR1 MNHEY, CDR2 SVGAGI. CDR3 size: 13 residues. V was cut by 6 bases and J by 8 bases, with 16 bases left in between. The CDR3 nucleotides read TGTGCCAGCAGCCCCGGACAAGGGACAGGCTACACCTTC. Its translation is CASSPGQGTGYTF.

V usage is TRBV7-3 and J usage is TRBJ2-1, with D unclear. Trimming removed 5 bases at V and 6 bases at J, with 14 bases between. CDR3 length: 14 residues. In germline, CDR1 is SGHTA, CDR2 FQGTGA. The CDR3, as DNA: TGTGCCAGCAGCGCAATACTCGGTTCCAATGAGCAGTTCTTC. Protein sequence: CASSAILGSNEQFF.

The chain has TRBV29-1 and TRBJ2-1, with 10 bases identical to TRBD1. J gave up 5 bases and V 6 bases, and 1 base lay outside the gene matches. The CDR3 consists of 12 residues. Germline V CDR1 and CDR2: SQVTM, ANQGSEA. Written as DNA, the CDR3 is TGCAGCGTGGGGACAGGGGACAATGAGCAGTTCTTC. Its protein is CSVGTGDNEQFF.

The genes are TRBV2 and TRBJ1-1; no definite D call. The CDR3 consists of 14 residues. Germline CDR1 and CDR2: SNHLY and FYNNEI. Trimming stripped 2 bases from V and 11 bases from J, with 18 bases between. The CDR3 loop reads CASSELPPVLDAFF. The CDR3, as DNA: TGTGCCAGCAGTGAACTCCCCCCCGTCCTGGACGCTTTCTTT.

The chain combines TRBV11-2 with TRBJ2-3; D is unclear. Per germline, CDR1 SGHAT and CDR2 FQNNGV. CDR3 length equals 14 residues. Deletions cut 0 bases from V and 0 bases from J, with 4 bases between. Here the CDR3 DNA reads TGTGCCAGCAGCTTAGACGCTAGCACAGATACGCAGTATTTT. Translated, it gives CASSLDASTDTQYF.

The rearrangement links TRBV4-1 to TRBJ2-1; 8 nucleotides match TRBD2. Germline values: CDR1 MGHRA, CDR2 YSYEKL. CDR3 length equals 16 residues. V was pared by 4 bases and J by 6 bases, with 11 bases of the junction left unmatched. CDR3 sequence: CASSRAGAGEGNEQFF. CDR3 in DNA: TGCGCCAGCAGCCGGGCCGGAGCGGGGGAGGGCAATGAGCAGTTCTTC.

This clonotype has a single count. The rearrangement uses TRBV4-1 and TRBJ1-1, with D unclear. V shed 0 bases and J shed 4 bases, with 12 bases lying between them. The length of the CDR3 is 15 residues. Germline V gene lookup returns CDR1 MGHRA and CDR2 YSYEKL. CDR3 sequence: CASSQEEQASTEAFF. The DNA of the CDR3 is TGCGCCAGCAGCCAAGAAGAGCAGGCTAGCACTGAAGCTTTCTTT.

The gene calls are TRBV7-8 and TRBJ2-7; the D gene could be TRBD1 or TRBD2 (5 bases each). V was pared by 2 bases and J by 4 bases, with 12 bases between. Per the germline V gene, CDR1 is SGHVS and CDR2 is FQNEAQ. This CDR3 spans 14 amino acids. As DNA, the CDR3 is TGTGCCAGCAGCTTATCGGTGGGGGTATACGAGCAGTACTTC. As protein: CASSLSVGVYEQYF.

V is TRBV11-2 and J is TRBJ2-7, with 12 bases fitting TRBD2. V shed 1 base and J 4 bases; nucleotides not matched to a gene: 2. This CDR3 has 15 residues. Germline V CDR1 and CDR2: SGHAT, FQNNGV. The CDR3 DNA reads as TGTGCCAGCAGCTTAGCTAGCGGGAGGGCTTACGAGCAGTACTTC. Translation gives CASSLASGRAYEQYF.